These 21 T cell receptor beta chains share one sample of origin, sequenced in a study of graft-versus-host responses after intestinal transplantation. Some clones are missing from TCRdb's copy, which holds only in-frame ones; the method was immunoSEQ multiplex PCR. The data hold about 110,000 clones, with 90% to 95% observed a single time. Their specific antigens are unknown. The sample here was unstimulated CD4+ T cells sorted from spleen or lymph node cells, taken before transplant. The receptor set was obtained from a human donor who was the organ donor for an intestinal transplant.

The rearrangement uses TRBV25-1 and TRBJ1-1; the D is unclear. The CDR3 totals 15 residues. Trimming shortened V by 5 bases and J by 0 bases, and 13 bases separated the two germline ends. Germline assignment: CDR1 MGHDK and CDR2 SYGVNS. This CDR3 is CASSPRAGLNTEAFF. In nucleotides, the CDR3 is TGTGCCAGCAGTCCCCGGGCGGGGTTGAACACTGAAGCTTTCTTT.

This CDR3 is CASSQGSLEQFF. The CDR3, as DNA: TGTGCCAGCAGCCAAGGTAGCCTTGAGCAGTTCTTC. The chain joins TRBV7-2 to TRBJ2-1; D uncertain. The germline V gene has CDR1 SGHTA and CDR2 FQGNSA. Trimming shortened V by 5 bases and J by 9 bases, and 11 bases separated the two germline ends. There are 12 residues in the CDR3. Combining the CDR3 with reference TRBV7-2 and TRBJ2-1 gives the whole variable domain GAGVSQSPSNKVTEKGKDVELRCDPISGHTALYWYRQSLGQGLEFLIYFQGNSAPDKSGLPSDRFSAERTGGSVSTLTIQRTQQEDSAVYLCASSQGSLEQFFGPGTRLTVL.

The CDR3 protein is CAWRERTVVGYTF. The CDR3 nucleotides read TGTGCCTGGAGGGAACGGACAGTTGTGGGCTACACCTTC. The chain uses TRBV30 and TRBJ1-2; D is possibly TRBD1 (6 bases). V was shortened by 3 bases and J by 8 bases, with 16 bases between the two germline ends. The CDR3 spans 13 residues. CDR1 is GTSNPN, CDR2 SVGIG, per germline (reference sequence). Complete variable domain (other parts from reference TRBV30 and TRBJ1-2): SQTIHQWPATLVQPVGSPLSLECTVEGTSNPNLYWYRQAAGRGLQLLFYSVGIGQISSEVPQNLSASRPQDRQFILSSKKLLLSDSGFYLCAWRERTVVGYTFGSGTRLTVV.

This chain links TRBV5-6 with TRBJ2-1; 7 nucleotides align to TRBD1. CDR3 length equals 14 residues. V trimming: 6 bases; J trimming: 4 bases; junction bases outside the gene matches: 7. In germline, CDR1 is SGHDT, CDR2 YYEEEE. This CDR3 reads CASTDGTVYNEQFF. In DNA, the CDR3 is TGTGCCAGCACCGACGGGACAGTATACAATGAGCAGTTCTTC.

This chain connects TRBV30 to TRBJ2-7; D is ambiguous. Germline-derived CDR1 and CDR2 are GTSNPN and SVGIG (reference sequence). The CDR3 contains 13 residues. V lost 2 bases, J lost 3 bases, and 11 bases lay in between. This chain's CDR3 is CAWSIGARYEQYF. The DNA for the CDR3 is TGTGCCTGGAGTATTGGAGCCCGCTACGAGCAGTACTTC.

For this clone: This CDR3 is also generated by other DNA sequences in the sample. The rearrangement uses TRBV20-1 and TRBJ2-5; perhaps D is TRBD1 or TRBD2 (5 bases each). The CDR3 covers 11 residues. Germline-derived CDR1 and CDR2 are DFQATT and SNEGSKA (reference sequence). Deletions cut 6 bases from V and 5 bases from J, with 10 bases between. This chain's CDR3 is CSARQRETQYF. In DNA form, the CDR3 reads TGCAGTGCACGACAGCGGGAGACCCAGTACTTC.

The chain links TRBV19 to TRBJ2-1; 12 nucleotides line up with TRBD2. This CDR3 region has 16 residues. Unmatched junction bases numbered 12, after V lost 6 bases and J lost 9 bases. CDR1 is LNHDA and CDR2 is SQIVND in the germline V gene (reference sequence). The CDR3 region is CASRATLAGGPREQFF. In nucleotides, the CDR3 is TGTGCCAGTAGGGCAACTCTAGCGGGAGGGCCCCGTGAGCAGTTCTTC.

The chain uses TRBV18 and TRBJ1-2; TRBD1 is a possible D gene (6 bases). This CDR3 region has 14 residues. CDR1 is KGHSH and CDR2 is LQKENI in the germline V gene. Trimming took off 4 bases at V and 0 bases at J, with 9 bases between the two ends. The CDR3 spells CASSQGVANYGYTF. The CDR3 bases are TGTGCCAGCTCACAGGGGGTAGCTAACTATGGCTACACCTTC.

The chain employs TRBV6-1 and TRBJ1-4; D remains ambiguous. Germline V CDR1 and CDR2: MNHNS, SASEGT. The CDR3 length is 13 residues. Trimming took 5 bases from V and 3 from J, leaving 7 bases between them. CDR3 sequence (DNA): TGTGCCAGCAGTCGCCAGCCTAATGAAAAACTGTTTTTT. Residues: CASSRQPNEKLFF.

The rearrangement uses TRBV19 and TRBJ2-3; no definite D call. This CDR3 contains 13 residues. From germline, CDR1 is LNHDA and CDR2 SQIVND (reference sequence). Trimming removed 6 bases from V and 0 bases from J, with 7 bases in between. In nucleotides, the CDR3 is TGTGCCAGTAGCTCGGACAGCACAGATACGCAGTATTTT. Protein product: CASSSDSTDTQYF. The full variable domain, with the rest looked up from reference TRBV19 and TRBJ2-3, is DGGITQSPKYLFRKEGQNVTLSCEQNLNHDAMYWYRQDPGQGLRLIYYSQIVNDFQKGDIAEGYSVSREKKESFPLTVTSAQKNPTAFYLCASSSDSTDTQYFGPGTRLTVL.

The V and J genes are TRBV10-3 and TRBJ2-3; TRBD2 agrees at 9 bases. J gave up 4 bases and V 11 bases, and 10 bases lay outside the gene matches. This CDR3 comprises 14 residues. From germline, CDR1 is ENHRY and CDR2 SYGVKD. The CDR3 sequence is CAGAGGRAADTQYF. CDR3 nucleotides: TGTGCCGGAGCCGGCGGGAGGGCAGCAGATACGCAGTATTTT.

The chain couples TRBV5-1 to TRBJ2-5; D is possibly TRBD1 (6 bases). Trimming took off 0 bases at V and 4 bases at J, with 22 bases between the two ends. The germline CDR1 and CDR2 sequences are SGHRS and YFSETQ. CDR3 length: 18 residues. This CDR3 is CASSLDVGGRVRGETQYF. In nucleotides, the CDR3 is TGCGCCAGCAGCTTGGACGTTGGGGGCAGGGTCCGGGGAGAGACCCAGTACTTC.

The chain has TRBV6-6 and TRBJ1-2; 12 nucleotides agree with TRBD1. The germline CDR1 and CDR2 sequences are MNHNY and SVGAGI (reference sequence). This CDR3 region has 13 residues. Trimming at V came to 10 bases and at J to 8 bases, leaving 8 bases not matched to a gene. CDR3 in amino acids: CATGTGGVEGYTF. For the CDR3, the DNA is TGTGCCACCGGGACAGGGGGCGTCGAGGGCTACACCTTC.

The V and J genes are TRBV5-1 and TRBJ2-7; 8 nucleotides line up with TRBD2. V dropped 1 base and J dropped 1; count of bases not matched to a gene: 1. CDR1 is SGHRS and CDR2 is YFSETQ in the germline V gene. The CDR3 is 14 residues long. CDR3 nucleotide sequence: TGCGCCAGCAGCTTGACTAGCGGTTCCTACGAGCAGTACTTC. This encodes CASSLTSGSYEQYF.

This clone showed up just once. The chain combines TRBV29-1 with TRBJ2-7; 8 bases match TRBD1. This CDR3 has 13 residues. J gave up 2 bases and V 6 bases, and 6 bases lay outside the gene matches. Germline V gene data show CDR1 as SQVTM and CDR2 as ANQGSEA. The CDR3 nucleotides are TGCAGCGTGGGGGACAGGCCCACCTACGAGCAGTACTTC. It is translated as CSVGDRPTYEQYF.

The V gene is TRBV10-3, the J gene TRBJ2-1, with TRBD2 identical over 9 bases. CDR1 ENHRY and CDR2 SYGVKD come from the germline V gene. The CDR3 runs 16 residues. Unmatched junction bases numbered 6, after V lost 6 bases and J lost 0 bases. CDR3 sequence reads: CAISGTSRFSYNEQFF. CDR3 bases: TGTGCCATCAGCGGGACTAGCCGATTCTCCTACAATGAGCAGTTCTTC.

The chain couples TRBV19 to TRBJ1-2; D remains unclear. The CDR3 is made up of 12 amino acids. Trimming cost V 3 bases and J 7 bases, with 9 bases left between them. Per germline, CDR1 LNHDA and CDR2 SQIVND (reference sequence). The CDR3 sequence: CASSMGGIGYTF. The CDR3 coding sequence is TGTGCCAGTAGTATGGGCGGTATTGGCTACACCTTC.

The chain's CDR3 is CASSPGIGYIQYF. For the CDR3, the DNA is TGTGCCAGCAGTCCTGGAATAGGCTACATTCAGTACTTC. This chain joins TRBV28 and TRBJ2-4, with no clear D. V lost 5 bases and J lost 8, with 13 bases in between. Germline-derived CDR1 and CDR2 are MDHEN and SYDVKM. CDR3 size: 13 residues.

This chain links TRBV19 with TRBJ2-5, with 10 bases aligning to TRBD2. Trimming removed 11 bases from V and 5 bases from J; junction bases left unmatched: 14. Looked up from germline, CDR1 is LNHDA and CDR2 is SQIVND (reference sequence). This CDR3 has 15 residues. The CDR3 loop reads CAVRPASGSLETQYF. The CDR3 DNA follows: TGTGCCGTCCGGCCCGCTAGCGGGAGCTTGGAGACCCAGTACTTC. Full variable domain (missing parts from reference TRBV19 and TRBJ2-5): DGGITQSPKYLFRKEGQNVTLSCEQNLNHDAMYWYRQDPGQGLRLIYYSQIVNDFQKGDIAEGYSVSREKKESFPLTVTSAQKNPTAFYLCAVRPASGSLETQYFGPGTRLLVL.

The rearrangement links TRBV19 to TRBJ2-7; 11 bases map to TRBD2. The germline gives CDR1 LNHDA, CDR2 SQIVND (reference sequence). This CDR3 is 15 amino acids long. The V segment lost 6 bases and the J segment 0 bases; nucleotides outside the gene matches: 4. The CDR3 DNA reads as TGTGCCAGTAGCTTAGCGGGAGGGCCCTCCTACGAGCAGTACTTC. As protein: CASSLAGGPSYEQYF.

CDR3: CASKKNRYTEAFF. The CDR3 DNA follows: TGTGCCAGCAAAAAAAACAGGTACACTGAAGCTTTCTTT. The chain links TRBV27 to TRBJ1-1; D possibly corresponds to TRBD1 (5 bases). The CDR3 is 13 residues long. Trimming pared 7 bases from V and 3 bases from J, leaving 12 bases between. The germline V gene has CDR1 MNHEY and CDR2 SMNVEV (reference sequence).